The next 4 T cell receptor beta chains were all read from a single sample in a study of cytomegalovirus exposure and HLA in healthy donors (dated by TCRdb to about 2017). Library generation was performed with the immunoSEQ multiplex PCR assay. The multiplex PCR relied on a mix of 60 forward primers for TCR Vbeta segments and 13 reverse primers for TCR Jbeta segments. The source is immuneACCESS, and TCRdb retained only in-frame sequences with V and J called. Part of the clones is not carried over; for the studies checked, unresolved V genes explain less than half of this, and the remainder is unexplained. In all, the sample holds more than 90,000 clones, and 78% of those were seen once. The ten largest account for over 4% of the sample. Sequencing was performed on PBMCs. All receptors come from a middle-aged woman in good health and CMV-seropositive.

This sequence joins TRBV9 and TRBJ2-2; 8 bases match TRBD1. Germline trimming cut 0 bases from V and 6 bases from J; bases unmatched to any gene: 1. The CDR3 runs 14 residues. The germline V gene has CDR1 SGDLS and CDR2 YYNGEE. CDR3 in amino acids: CASSVETGAGELFF. CDR3 bases: TGTGCCAGCAGCGTAGAGACAGGGGCCGGGGAGCTGTTTTTT.

This rearrangement joins TRBV27 to TRBJ2-7, with D possibly being TRBD2 (7 bases). CDR1 and CDR2 from the germline V gene are MNHEY and SMNVEV (reference sequence). The V and J ends lost 6 bases and 4 bases respectively, with 13 bases between them. The CDR3 is made up of 13 amino acids. The DNA for the CDR3 is TGTGCCAGCAGCCCACAGGGAGGGTACGAGCAGTACTTC. This codes for CASSPQGGYEQYF.

The chain carries TRBV5-6 and TRBJ2-2; D perhaps matches TRBD2 (7 bases). Trimming removed 4 bases from V and 4 bases from J, with 17 bases in between. Germline V lookup: CDR1 SGHDT, CDR2 YYEEEE. The CDR3 is made up of 16 amino acids. The CDR3, as DNA: TGTGCCAGCAGCCATGTTGCGGGGGCGGGCACCGGGGAGCTGTTTTTT. Translating gives CASSHVAGAGTGELFF. The variable domain in full, completed from reference TRBV5-6 and TRBJ2-2, reads DAGVTQSPTHLIKTRGQQVTLRCSPKSGHDTVSWYQQALGQGPQFIFQYYEEEERQRGNFPDRFSGHQFPNYSSELNVNALLLGDSALYLCASSHVAGAGTGELFFGEGSRLTVL.

J is TRBJ2-5 and V is TRBV6-6; unclear D gene. V lost 8 bases to trimming and J lost 4 bases, with 8 bases between them. The CDR3 runs to 11 residues. Germline V gene sequence: CDR1 MNHNY, CDR2 SVGAGI (reference sequence). Here the CDR3 DNA reads TGTGCCAGCTCGACATCAGAGACCCAGTACTTC. Protein product: CASSTSETQYF.